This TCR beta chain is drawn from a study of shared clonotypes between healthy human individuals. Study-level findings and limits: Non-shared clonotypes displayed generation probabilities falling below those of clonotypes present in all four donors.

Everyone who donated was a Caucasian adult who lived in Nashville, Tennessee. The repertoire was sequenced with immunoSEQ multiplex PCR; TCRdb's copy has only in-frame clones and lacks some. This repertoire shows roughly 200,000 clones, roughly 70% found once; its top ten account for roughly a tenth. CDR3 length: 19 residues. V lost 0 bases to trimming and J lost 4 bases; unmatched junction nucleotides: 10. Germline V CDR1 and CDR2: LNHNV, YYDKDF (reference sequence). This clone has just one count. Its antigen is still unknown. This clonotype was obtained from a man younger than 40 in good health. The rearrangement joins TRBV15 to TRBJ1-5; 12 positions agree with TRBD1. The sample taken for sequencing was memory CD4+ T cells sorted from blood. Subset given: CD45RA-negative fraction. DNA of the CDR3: TGTGCCACCAGCAGAGAATACCGCACGGGACAGGGGGCAAATCAGCCCCAGCATTTT. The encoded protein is CATSREYRTGQGANQPQHF.